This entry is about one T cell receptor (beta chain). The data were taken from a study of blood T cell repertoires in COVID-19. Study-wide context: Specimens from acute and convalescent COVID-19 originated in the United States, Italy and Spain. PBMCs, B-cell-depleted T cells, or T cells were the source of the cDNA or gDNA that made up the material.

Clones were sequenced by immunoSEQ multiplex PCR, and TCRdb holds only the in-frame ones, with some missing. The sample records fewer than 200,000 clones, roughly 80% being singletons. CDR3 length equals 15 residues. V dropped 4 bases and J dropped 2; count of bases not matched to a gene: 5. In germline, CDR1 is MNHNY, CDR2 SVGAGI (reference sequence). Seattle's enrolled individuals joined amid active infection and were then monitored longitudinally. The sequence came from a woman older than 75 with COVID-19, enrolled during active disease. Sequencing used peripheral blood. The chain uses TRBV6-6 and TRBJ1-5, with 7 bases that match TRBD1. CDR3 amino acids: CASSFEGARNQPQHF. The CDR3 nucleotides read TGTGCCAGCAGTTTCGAGGGGGCCCGCAATCAGCCCCAGCATTTT.